This record looks at one T cell receptor (beta chain) sequence and its context. Its matching antigen is unknown. The junction and the germline gene differ at one end; a read error may be behind it. CDR1 MNHNS and CDR2 SASEGT come from the germline V gene. The CDR3 is 18 amino acids. The data were taken from a study of tumor and adjacent non-tumor tissue in lung cancer. The wider study: Aged roughly 31 to 80 years, patients included 10 men and several women with stage I to III disease. On average, productive TCRbeta reads reached about 4.17 million per sample. Study results and limitations: Higher tumor TCR diversity was associated with shorter survival. Compared with tumor, normal lung showed significantly lower TCR diversity.

A modified ARM-PCR protocol with three rounds of nested PCR amplified TCRbeta. TCRdb reanalysed the multiplex PCR reads using MiXCR and keeps one entry per CDR3 protein. In the table there are some 120,000 distinct CDR3 sequences, approximately 66% of which are singletons. The template was RNA from unsorted bulk tissue. The clonotype comes from a man under 40 with non-small cell lung cancer. The rearrangement joins TRBV6-1 to TRBJ2-3; TRBD1 matches 7 bases. Sequenced sample: lung tumor tissue. CDR3 sequence: CASSELRWGHGGTDTQYF. The CDR3 DNA reads as TGTGCCAGCAGTGAATTGAGGTGGGGACATGGTGGGACAGATACACAGTATTTT.